The TCR beta chain described here comes from a study of cytomegalovirus exposure and HLA in healthy donors. At the level of the study: Unique TCR beta sequences numbering some 120 million came from around 180 million T cells in an earlier analysis. A data release that came early held roughly 80 million unique TCRs from HLA-typed donors.

13 Jbeta primers and 60 Vbeta primers were used for the PCR. The table came from immunoSEQ multiplex PCR; TCRdb's copy has only in-frame clones and leaves some out. The sample carries 200,000 to 250,000 clones, about 74% recorded once. This CDR3 has 15 residues. Per the germline V gene, CDR1 is LNHNV and CDR2 is YYDKDF (reference sequence). The V and J ends lost 0 bases and 9 bases respectively, with 15 bases between them. Sequenced sample: PBMCs. The source is a young woman in good health and CMV-seronegative. The V call is TRBV15, the J call TRBJ1-5; no reliable D call. In DNA form, the CDR3 reads TGTGCCACCAGCAGAGATCCCTCCGGGATCCGGCCCCAGCATTTT. Protein product: CATSRDPSGIRPQHF.